The clone carrying this T cell receptor (beta chain) was counted ten times or more. What it recognizes is unknown. Other DNA sequences within the sample encode an identical CDR3. Adult Caucasians living in Nashville, Tennessee made up all of the donors. The sample is drawn from a study of shared clonotypes between healthy human individuals. Findings and caveats of the study: An anticipated effect of sequencing depth on clonotype sharing among donors was recognized.

Sequencing was performed on unsorted PBMC DNA using ten immunoSEQ deep assay plates. Sequencing used immunoSEQ multiplex PCR; TCRdb keeps in-frame clones, though not all of them. The sample contains 470,000 or so clones, almost 80% of which appear only once. Looked up from germline, CDR1 is MNHEY and CDR2 is SMNVEV (reference sequence). The CDR3 consists of 12 residues. Trimming removed 10 bases from V and 6 bases from J; junction bases left unmatched: 6. This TCR was sampled from a woman aged 40-49 years in good health. Some clones in this sample may be carry-over from other donors' samples. This chain links TRBV27 with TRBJ1-5; 7 nucleotides agree with TRBD1. The sequenced sample consisted of PBMCs. CDR3 in DNA: TGTGCCACGCAGGGGGTGGGTCAGCCCCAGCATTTT. Translated: CATQGVGQPQHF.